A single sample gave rise to the 30 T cell receptor beta chains below, sequenced in a study of CD8 T cells in Susac syndrome. Random-hexamer reverse transcription was applied to about 0.45 to 1 ug RNA. In TCRdb, the immunoSEQ multiplex PCR reads were re-called with MiXCR into one record per CDR3 protein. The table lists tens of thousands of distinct CDR3 sequences, 85% to 95% of them singletons. Sample: CD8+ T cells from PBMCs. Receptor source: a human donor in good health.

This rearrangement joins TRBV5-5 to TRBJ2-5, with a tentative D call TRBD1 (5 bases). V lost 0 bases to trimming and J lost 0 bases, with 6 bases between them. The CDR3 consists of 14 residues. Germline-derived CDR1 and CDR2 are SGHKS and YYEKEE (reference sequence). The CDR3 spells CASSLARDQETQYF. CDR3 nucleotides: TGTGCCAGCAGCTTGGCCAGGGACCAAGAGACCCAGTACTTC.

This chain links TRBV9 with TRBJ2-1; unclear D gene. Trimming took off 7 bases at V and 5 bases at J, with 7 bases between the two ends. This CDR3 spans 11 amino acids. The germline V gene has CDR1 SGDLS and CDR2 YYNGEE. The CDR3 region is CASRGDNEQFF. The CDR3 nucleotides are TGTGCCAGCCGTGGGGACAATGAGCAGTTCTTC. Looking up the rest from reference TRBV9 and TRBJ2-1 gives the full variable domain: DSGVTQTPKHLITATGQRVTLRCSPRSGDLSVYWYQQSLDQGLQFLIQYYNGEERAKGNILERFSAQQFPDLHSELNLSSLELGDSALYFCASRGDNEQFFGPGTRLTVL.

This chain joins TRBV7-9 and TRBJ1-5, with D perhaps TRBD1 (6 bases). Trimming cost V 1 base and J 7 bases, with 14 bases left between them. Germline lookup yields CDR1 SEHNR and CDR2 FQNEAQ (reference sequence). This CDR3 is 15 amino acids long. The CDR3 DNA follows: TGTGCCAGCAGCTTAGGGAGGCAGGGGAAGCAGCCCCAGCATTTT. It codes for CASSLGRQGKQPQHF.

In its sample, this clonotype was seen a few times. The rearrangement uses TRBV9 and TRBJ2-5; 11 bases align to TRBD2. V was pared by 5 bases and J by 3 bases, with 0 bases of the junction left unmatched. Germline-derived CDR1 and CDR2 are SGDLS and YYNGEE. CDR3 length: 13 residues. CDR3 loop: CASRGLAEETQYF. In DNA, the CDR3 is TGTGCCAGCAGGGGACTAGCGGAAGAGACCCAGTACTTC. The full variable domain, its missing parts supplied by reference TRBV9 and TRBJ2-5, is DSGVTQTPKHLITATGQRVTLRCSPRSGDLSVYWYQQSLDQGLQFLIQYYNGEERAKGNILERFSAQQFPDLHSELNLSSLELGDSALYFCASRGLAEETQYFGPGTRLLVL.

CDR3 protein: CASSVGQGVNQPQHF. The CDR3 DNA is TGTGCCAGCAGCGTAGGACAGGGAGTGAATCAGCCCCAGCATTTT. The chain uses TRBV9 and TRBJ1-5; 7 nucleotides align to TRBD1. Germline CDR1 SGDLS, CDR2 YYNGEE. CDR3 length equals 15 residues. V lost 0 bases to trimming and J lost 4 bases; unmatched junction nucleotides: 4.

The chain joins TRBV7-8 to TRBJ1-2, with D perhaps matching TRBD1 (6 bases). The CDR3 contains 15 residues. With 5 bases removed from V and 2 bases from J, the gap between germline ends came to 15 bases. The germline V gene has CDR1 SGHVS and CDR2 FQNEAQ. The CDR3: CASSPVGGQNYGYTF. In DNA form, the CDR3 reads TGTGCCAGCAGCCCGGTAGGGGGGCAGAACTATGGCTACACCTTC.

This clonotype showed up just once. The chain links TRBV4-3 to TRBJ2-7, with TRBD1 identical over 9 bases. The ends lost 5 bases at V and 3 bases at J; junction bases unmatched: 8. In germline, CDR1 is LGHNA, CDR2 YSLEER. The CDR3 has 15 residues. The chain's CDR3 is CASSARTGVLYEQYF. The DNA of the CDR3 is TGCGCCAGCAGCGCCCGGACAGGGGTCCTCTACGAGCAGTACTTC.

This chain links TRBV7-9 with TRBJ2-3, with 10 bases lining up with TRBD2. V shed 2 bases, J shed 2 bases, and the junction held 4 bases outside the gene matches. CDR3 length: 16 residues. CDR1 is SEHNR, CDR2 FQNEAQ, per germline (reference sequence). The CDR3 loop reads CASSLRAGGLTDTQYF. As DNA, the CDR3 is TGTGCCAGCAGCTTACGAGCGGGGGGGCTCACAGATACGCAGTATTTT.

The chain employs TRBV4-1 and TRBJ2-1, with D unresolved. This CDR3 contains 15 residues. With 1 base removed from V and 2 bases from J, the gap between germline ends came to 9 bases. Germline-derived CDR1 and CDR2 are MGHRA and YSYEKL. CDR3 protein: CASSQARLAYNEQFF. Written as DNA, the CDR3 is TGCGCCAGCAGCCAAGCCCGTCTAGCCTACAATGAGCAGTTCTTC.

This chain connects TRBV27 to TRBJ2-7; D may be TRBD1 (6 bases). There are 15 residues in the CDR3. Germline V gene data show CDR1 as MNHEY and CDR2 as SMNVEV (reference sequence). V was cut by 3 bases and J by 0 bases, with 12 bases left in between. CDR3: CASSLTGTLSYEQYV. The CDR3 DNA follows: TGTGCCAGCAGTTTGACCGGGACACTCTCCTACGAGCAGTACGTC.

The chain carries TRBV7-2 and TRBJ2-2; D is unclear. The germline gives CDR1 SGHTA, CDR2 FQGNSA. The CDR3 runs 14 residues. V lost 1 base and J 6 bases, leaving 9 bases between the germline ends. This CDR3 is CASSLVLLAGELFF. In DNA form, the CDR3 reads TGTGCCAGCAGCTTAGTACTTCTAGCCGGGGAGCTGTTTTTT.

This clonotype was detected once. The V call is TRBV21-1, the J call TRBJ2-7; TRBD1 reflects the table's D call only, with no check against the DNA. TRBV21-1 is reported as a pseudogene. The CDR3 consists of 14 residues. The CDR3 loop is CASSKGWGHYEQYV. CDR3 nucleotides: TGTGCCAGCAGCAAAGGGTGGGGGCACTACGAGCAGTACGTC.

V usage is TRBV5-4 and J usage is TRBJ1-1; D is undetermined. Germline V lookup: CDR1 SGHNT, CDR2 YYREEE (reference sequence). V shed 3 bases and J shed 1 base, with 10 bases lying between them. The CDR3 is 14 residues long. The CDR3 here is CASSSTTGNTEAFF. The CDR3 nucleotides read TGTGCCAGCAGCTCGACGACGGGGAACACTGAAGCTTTCTTT.

The CDR3, as DNA: TGCAGCGTTGTGGAGGGGACAGATACGCAGTATTTT. This codes for CSVVEGTDTQYF. J is TRBJ2-3 and V is TRBV29-1; D is perhaps TRBD2 (6 bases). Trimming pared 4 bases from V and 3 bases from J, leaving 8 bases between. The CDR3 extends over 12 amino acids. CDR1 and CDR2 from the germline V gene are SQVTM and ANQGSEA.

The rearrangement links TRBV4-1 to TRBJ1-1; D remains ambiguous. V was clipped by 6 bases and J by 7 bases, with 12 bases between them. CDR3 length: 12 amino acids. Per the germline V gene, CDR1 is MGHRA and CDR2 is YSYEKL. Written as DNA, the CDR3 is TGCGCCAGCAGTAGAGGGTCGGATGAAGCTTTCTTT. This encodes CASSRGSDEAFF.

The chain has TRBV6-4 and TRBJ2-1, with a possible D match to TRBD1 (6 bases). CDR3 length: 14 amino acids. Trimming stripped 4 bases from V and 7 bases from J, with 14 bases between. CDR1 MRHNA and CDR2 SNTAGT come from the germline V gene. The CDR3 here is CASSAEQGWNEQFF. CDR3 in DNA: TGTGCCAGCAGTGCCGAACAGGGATGGAATGAGCAGTTCTTC.

This rearrangement joins TRBV6-1 to TRBJ1-5; no clear D. The CDR3 sequence is 17 residues long. Germline values: CDR1 MNHNS, CDR2 SASEGT. Trimming left V 1 base short and J 2 bases short, with 15 bases between. CDR3 in DNA: TGTGCCAGCAGTGAAGGAATTTCGGAGTGGGGCAATCAGCCCCAGCATTTT. This translates into CASSEGISEWGNQPQHF.

The chain couples TRBV5-1 to TRBJ1-1; D remains ambiguous. This CDR3 contains 17 residues. Germline CDR1 and CDR2: SGHRS and YFSETQ. V was cut by 4 bases and J by 1 base, with 20 bases left in between. The CDR3 region is CASSQTVRSRGNTEAFF. The CDR3 coding sequence is TGCGCCAGCAGCCAAACGGTGAGGTCCCGGGGGAACACTGAAGCTTTCTTT.

The gene calls are TRBV4-1 and TRBJ1-2; D may be TRBD1 (5 bases). CDR1 is MGHRA, CDR2 YSYEKL, per germline. There are 16 residues in the CDR3. V was clipped by 4 bases and J by 4 bases, with 19 bases between them. CDR3 bases: TGCGCCAGCAGCCCCCCCGGGGGGGGTCGGGCCTATGGCTACACCTTC. Protein: CASSPPGGGRAYGYTF.

The chain has TRBV27 and TRBJ1-5, with D unclear. CDR1 is MNHEY and CDR2 is SMNVEV in the germline V gene (reference sequence). The CDR3 totals 14 residues. The V end was cut by 0 bases, the J end by 2 bases, with 5 bases between. CDR3: CASSLSRGNQPQHF. The CDR3 region has the DNA TGTGCCAGCAGTTTATCTAGGGGCAATCAGCCCCAGCATTTT.

V and J are TRBV12-3 or TRBV12-4 and TRBJ2-7, with D tentatively TRBD1 (5 bases). V was clipped by 2 bases and J by 5 bases, with 7 bases between them. The CDR3 covers 12 residues. CDR3: CASSLTRDEQYF. The CDR3, as DNA: TGTGCCAGCAGTTTAACCAGGGACGAGCAGTACTTC.

The J gene is TRBJ2-1, the V gene TRBV12-3 or TRBV12-4; tentatively, D is TRBD2 (6 bases). The CDR3 is 15 amino acids. Between the trimmed V and J ends, which lost 6 bases and 2 bases, there was a span of 14 bases. The DNA of the CDR3 is TGTGCCAGCAGATCTAGCGTACTCCCCTACAATGAGCAGTTCTTC. As protein: CASRSSVLPYNEQFF.

V gene TRBV30 combines with J gene TRBJ2-7; no clear D. There are 11 residues in the CDR3. Germline lookup yields CDR1 GTSNPN and CDR2 SVGIG (reference sequence). V lost 3 bases, J lost 6 bases, and 9 bases lay in between. CDR3 nucleotides: TGTGCCTGGAGCCAAGGGTCCGAGCAGTACGTC. Translating gives CAWSQGSEQYV.

V is TRBV5-1 and J is TRBJ2-1; D is perhaps TRBD2 (6 bases). Trimming took 6 bases from V and 5 from J, leaving 9 bases between them. Germline assignment: CDR1 SGHRS and CDR2 YFSETQ. The CDR3 is 12 residues long. The CDR3: CASTGGNNEQFF. The CDR3 DNA reads as TGCGCCAGCACCGGGGGAAACAATGAGCAGTTCTTC.

V is TRBV11-2 and J is TRBJ2-7; D is uncertain. The CDR3 length is 14 residues. From germline, CDR1 is SGHAT and CDR2 FQNNGV. V was clipped by 1 base and J by 2 bases, with 9 bases between them. The CDR3 spells CASSLGPRTYEQYF. CDR3 bases: TGTGCCAGCAGCTTAGGACCCAGAACCTACGAGCAGTACTTC. Together with reference TRBV11-2 and TRBJ2-7, the CDR3 gives the full variable domain: EAGVAQSPRYKIIEKRQSVAFWCNPISGHATLYWYQQILGQGPKLLIQFQNNGVVDDSQLPKDRFSAERLKGVDSTLKIQPAKLEDSAVYLCASSLGPRTYEQYFGPGTRLTVT.

This chain links TRBV12-3 or TRBV12-4 with TRBJ1-2, with D possibly being TRBD1 (6 bases). The CDR3 has 14 residues. V dropped 2 bases and J dropped 8 bases, with 15 bases sitting between them. The CDR3 spells CASSLMGAGEGYTF. CDR3 sequence (DNA): TGTGCCAGCAGTTTAATGGGGGCGGGTGAGGGCTACACCTTC.

V gene TRBV3-1 combines with J gene TRBJ2-3; 9 bases line up with TRBD1. This CDR3 has 16 amino acids. The germline gives CDR1 LGHDT, CDR2 YNNKEL (reference sequence). V trimming: 3 bases; J trimming: 1 base; junction bases outside the gene matches: 5. The CDR3 protein is CASSQDRTGGTDTQYF. The CDR3 bases are TGTGCCAGCAGCCAGGACCGGACAGGGGGCACAGATACGCAGTATTTT.

This chain joins TRBV27 and TRBJ2-7; the D is unclear. The CDR3 consists of 13 residues. The germline V and J ends were trimmed by 3 bases and 1 base, with 7 bases remaining between them. The germline V gene has CDR1 MNHEY and CDR2 SMNVEV (reference sequence). The CDR3 here is CASSFGESYEQYV. The CDR3 nucleotides read TGTGCCAGCAGTTTTGGGGAATCCTACGAGCAGTACGTC.

V is TRBV20-1 and J is TRBJ2-5; TRBD2 is a possible D gene (5 bases). There are 13 residues in the CDR3. Germline CDR1 DFQATT, CDR2 SNEGSKA (reference sequence). V was pared by 3 bases and J by 5 bases, with 13 bases between. The DNA of the CDR3 is TGCAGTGCTAGGGGGAGCGCTGGGGAGACCCAGTACTTC. Its protein is CSARGSAGETQYF.

The V call is TRBV12-3 or TRBV12-4, the J call TRBJ2-1; 10 positions match TRBD1. The CDR3 spans 14 residues. J was trimmed by 5 bases and V by 9 bases; bases with no gene match: 7. The CDR3, as DNA: TGTGCCAGTCTGGGACAGGGGCAACACAATGAGCAGTTCTTC. Translating it yields CASLGQGQHNEQFF.